The clone carrying this TCR beta chain was counted a few times. CDR3 length: 11 amino acids. Germline V gene data show CDR1 as SGHDT and CDR2 as YYEEEE. V lost 4 bases, J lost 5 bases, and 7 bases lay in between. This record belongs to a study of T cells of healthy individuals. TCRdb processed the 5' RACE reads anew with MiXCR; each CDR3 protein has one entry. The table shows around 100,000 distinct CDR3 sequences, with approximately 15% occurring only once. This clonotype was obtained from a human donor in good health. The chain combines TRBV5-6 with TRBJ2-7, with D unresolved. This chain's CDR3 is CASSANDEQYF. Written as DNA, the CDR3 is TGTGCCAGCAGCGCTAACGACGAGCAGTACTTC. Supplemented by reference TRBV5-6 and TRBJ2-7, the full variable domain reads DAGVTQSPTHLIKTRGQQVTLRCSPKSGHDTVSWYQQALGQGPQFIFQYYEEEERQRGNFPDRFSGHQFPNYSSELNVNALLLGDSALYLCASSANDEQYFGPGTRLTVT.